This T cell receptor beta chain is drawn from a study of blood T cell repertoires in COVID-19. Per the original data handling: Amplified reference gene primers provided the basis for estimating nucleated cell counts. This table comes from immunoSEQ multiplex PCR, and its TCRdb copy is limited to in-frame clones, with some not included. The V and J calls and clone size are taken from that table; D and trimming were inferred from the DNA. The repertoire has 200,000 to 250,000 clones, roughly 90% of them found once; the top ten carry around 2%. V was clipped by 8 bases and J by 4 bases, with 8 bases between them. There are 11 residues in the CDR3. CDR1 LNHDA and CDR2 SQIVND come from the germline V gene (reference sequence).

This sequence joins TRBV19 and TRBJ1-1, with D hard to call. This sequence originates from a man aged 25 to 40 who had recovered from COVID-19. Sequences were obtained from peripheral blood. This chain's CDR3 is CASVRSTEAFF. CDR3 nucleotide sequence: TGTGCCAGTGTGAGGAGCACTGAAGCTTTCTTT.